The table lists the clone carrying this T cell receptor (beta chain) with a few counts. Its specificity is not known. This record comes from a study of vaccination effects on CD4 cells after COVID-19. Study details: Vaccination of participants consisted of two doses of either the BNT162b2 or mRNA-1273 vaccine. Study observations and caveats: Long after vaccination, the clones induced by infection and by vaccine shrank markedly in size.

Profiled with immunoSEQ multiplex PCR; TCRdb holds only in-frame clones, not every one. The sample consists of some 70,000 clones, about 80% of them appearing once. With the ViraFEST assay, the study expanded antigen-specific CD4+ T cells using viral peptide pools, then sequenced them. Scientists isolated CD4+ T cells after a roughly nine-day culture period ended. Nucleocapsid antibodies were negative in the vaccine recipients, who had never had SARS-CoV-2 infection. Each culture well received some 1.9 million PBMC. These cells were then cultured in IMDM with approximately 10 IU/ml IL-2 and about 9.9 ug/ml peptides. Half the medium was replaced with IL-2 medium on days 3 and 7. Germline CDR1 MDHEN, CDR2 SYDVKM. This CDR3 is built from 16 residues. The V and J ends lost 2 bases and 4 bases respectively, with 15 bases between them.

This material consisted of CD4+ T cells from PBMCs cultured with SARS-CoV-2 spike peptides, taken before COVID-19 vaccination. The clonotype comes from a human donor who received a COVID-19 vaccine. The V gene is TRBV28, the J gene TRBJ2-1; D is uncertain. Written as DNA, the CDR3 is TGTGCCAGCAGTTTAATTAAGATTGGAGTTTACAATGAGCAGTTCTTC. It specifies CASSLIKIGVYNEQFF.